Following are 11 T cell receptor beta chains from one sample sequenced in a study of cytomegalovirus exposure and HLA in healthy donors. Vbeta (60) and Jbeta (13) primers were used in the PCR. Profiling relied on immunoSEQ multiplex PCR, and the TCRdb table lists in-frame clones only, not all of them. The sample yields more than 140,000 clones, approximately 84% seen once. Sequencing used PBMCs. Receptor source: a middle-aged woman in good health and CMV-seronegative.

The chain's CDR3 is CASSRLETRTWSAKNIQYF. In nucleotides, the CDR3 is TGTGCCAGCAGCCGACTTGAGACCAGAACTTGGAGCGCCAAAAACATTCAGTACTTC. V usage is TRBV5-4 and J usage is TRBJ2-4, with D hard to call. The germline gives CDR1 SGHNT, CDR2 YYREEE (reference sequence). V gave up 4 bases and J gave up 1 base, with 24 bases separating them. CDR3 size: 19 residues.

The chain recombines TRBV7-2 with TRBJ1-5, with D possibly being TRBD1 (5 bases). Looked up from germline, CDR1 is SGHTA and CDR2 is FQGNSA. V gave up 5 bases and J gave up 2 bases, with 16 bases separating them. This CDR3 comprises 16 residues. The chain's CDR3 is CASSLDRTDGNQPQHF. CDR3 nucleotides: TGTGCCAGCAGCCTCGACAGAACCGATGGCAATCAGCCCCAGCATTTT.

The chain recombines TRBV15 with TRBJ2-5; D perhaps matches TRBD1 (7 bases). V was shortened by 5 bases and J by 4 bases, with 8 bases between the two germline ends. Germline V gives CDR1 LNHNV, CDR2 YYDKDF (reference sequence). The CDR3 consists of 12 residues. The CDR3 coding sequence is TGTGCCACCAGCCAGGGGGGAGAGACCCAGTACTTC. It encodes CATSQGGETQYF.

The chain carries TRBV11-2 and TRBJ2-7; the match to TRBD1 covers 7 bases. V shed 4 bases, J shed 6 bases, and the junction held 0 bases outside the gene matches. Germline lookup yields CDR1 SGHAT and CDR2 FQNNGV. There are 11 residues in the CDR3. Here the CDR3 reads CASSSGGEQYF. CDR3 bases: TGTGCCAGCAGCTCAGGGGGCGAGCAGTACTTC.

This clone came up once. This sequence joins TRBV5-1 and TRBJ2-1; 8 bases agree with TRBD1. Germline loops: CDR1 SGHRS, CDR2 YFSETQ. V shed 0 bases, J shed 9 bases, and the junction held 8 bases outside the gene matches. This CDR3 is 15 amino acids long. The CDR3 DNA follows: TGCGCCAGCAGCTTGGGGGGGACAGGTTCTGGTGAGCAGTTCTTC. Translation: CASSLGGTGSGEQFF.

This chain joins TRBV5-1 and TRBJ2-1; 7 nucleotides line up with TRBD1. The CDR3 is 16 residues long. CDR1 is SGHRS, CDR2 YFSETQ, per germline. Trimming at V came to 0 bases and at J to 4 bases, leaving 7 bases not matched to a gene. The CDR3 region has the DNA TGCGCCAGCAGCTTGGCCAAGGGGGCGGATTACAATGAGCAGTTCTTC. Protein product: CASSLAKGADYNEQFF.

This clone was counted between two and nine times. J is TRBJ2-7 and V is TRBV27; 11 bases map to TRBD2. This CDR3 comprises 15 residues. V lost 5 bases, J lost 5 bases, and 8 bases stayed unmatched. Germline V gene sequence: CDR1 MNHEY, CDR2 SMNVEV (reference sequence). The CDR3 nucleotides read TGTGCCAGCAGTCAAGTAGCGGGAGGGCCTGACGAGCAGTACTTC. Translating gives CASSQVAGGPDEQYF.

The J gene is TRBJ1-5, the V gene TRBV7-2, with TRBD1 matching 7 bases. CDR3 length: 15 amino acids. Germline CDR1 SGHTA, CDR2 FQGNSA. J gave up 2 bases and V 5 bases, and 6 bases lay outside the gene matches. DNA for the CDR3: TGTGCCAGCAGCAAAGGACAGGTCCGCAATCAGCCCCAGCATTTT. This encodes CASSKGQVRNQPQHF.

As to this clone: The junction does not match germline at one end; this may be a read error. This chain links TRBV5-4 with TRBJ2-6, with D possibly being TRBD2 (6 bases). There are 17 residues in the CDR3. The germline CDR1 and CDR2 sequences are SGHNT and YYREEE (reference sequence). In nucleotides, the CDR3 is TGCGCCAGCAGCCAAGAAGGAGGGATCTCTGGGGCCAACGTCCTGACTTTC. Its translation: CASSQEGGISGANVLTF.

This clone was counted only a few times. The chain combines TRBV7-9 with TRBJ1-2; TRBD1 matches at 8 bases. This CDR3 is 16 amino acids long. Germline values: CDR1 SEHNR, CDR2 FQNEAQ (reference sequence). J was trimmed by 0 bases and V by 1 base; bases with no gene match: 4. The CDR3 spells CASSLGGRGPNYGYTF. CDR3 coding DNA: TGTGCCAGCAGCTTAGGAGGCAGGGGGCCTAACTATGGCTACACCTTC.

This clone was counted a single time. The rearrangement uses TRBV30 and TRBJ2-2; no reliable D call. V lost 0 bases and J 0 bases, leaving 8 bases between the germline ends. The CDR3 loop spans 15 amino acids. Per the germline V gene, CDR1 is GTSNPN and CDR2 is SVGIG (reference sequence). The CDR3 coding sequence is TGTGCCTGGAGTGTAGGTCTAGCGAACACCGGGGAGCTGTTTTTT. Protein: CAWSVGLANTGELFF.